The T cell receptor (beta chain) under discussion was sequenced for a study of cytomegalovirus exposure and HLA in healthy donors. Turning to the study itself: The approximately 680 first-cohort repertoires and the 100 to 150 validation repertoires shared the same platform, a later analysis reported. Regarding the study as a whole: Reportedly, cytomegalovirus status was diagnosed with high sensitivity and specificity. Overall, approximately 150 TCR beta chains were annotated as cytomegalovirus-associated.

Worth noting for this clone: Its antigen is currently unknown.

Profiled with immunoSEQ multiplex PCR; TCRdb holds only in-frame clones, not every one. The data contain roughly 130,000 clones, nearly 90% of them seen just once; the ten biggest clones take up over 9%. The donors were part of the validation cohort of roughly 110 subjects. That cohort was separate from the first cohort, which comprised 700 or so subjects. V lost 8 bases to trimming and J lost 4 bases, with 14 bases between them. This CDR3 has 13 amino acids. Germline V lookup: CDR1 SGHDN, CDR2 FVKESK. The TCR sequence derives from a young woman in good health and CMV-seropositive. The chain has TRBV14 and TRBJ1-2; D not certain. The sequencing input was PBMCs. CDR3 sequence reads: CASAAGSFYGYTF. CDR3 sequence (DNA): TGTGCCAGCGCCGCGGGGAGTTTCTATGGCTACACCTTC.